The rows below give T cell receptor beta chains drawn from one sample of a study of shared clonotypes between healthy human individuals. Profiling relied on immunoSEQ multiplex PCR, and the TCRdb table lists in-frame clones only, not all of them. The table lists about 2.3 million clones, approximately 93% of them singletons. The sample comprised naive CD4+ T cells from PBMCs. These receptors were obtained from a man aged 18 to 30 in good health. Some clones in this sample may be carry-over from other donors' samples. CDR3s include the opening cysteine and the closing phenylalanine or tryptophan. D genes are given only for firm matches. Only part of the rows carry a size: once, few, many, or a class if the clone is expanded.

clone_size: NA
j_call: TRBJ1-3
cdr3_length: 18
v_call: TRBV18
d_call: TRBD1
cdr3_nt: TGTGCCAGCTCACCGGCGCAGGGGGGCGGACCCCCTGGAAACACCATATATTTT
cdr3_aa: CASSPAQGGGPPGNTIYF

clone_size: once
j_call: TRBJ2-7
cdr3_length: 17
v_call: TRBV5-1
d_call: TRBD1
cdr3_nt: TGCGCCAGCAGCCCATCGGACAGGGGCCCAGTCTCCTACGAGCAGTACTTC
cdr3_aa: CASSPSDRGPVSYEQYF

clone_size: NA
j_call: TRBJ2-7
cdr3_length: 15
v_call: TRBV5-1
d_call: NA
cdr3_nt: TGCGCCAGCAGCCTAAGACAGGTCCCTTCCTACGAGCAGTACTTC
cdr3_aa: CASSLRQVPSYEQYF

clone_size: NA
j_call: TRBJ1-2
cdr3_length: 14
v_call: TRBV10-3
d_call: NA
cdr3_nt: TGTGCCATCAGTGAGTCGGCAATGCCCGACGGCTACACCTTC
cdr3_aa: CAISESAMPDGYTF

clone_size: NA
j_call: TRBJ1-2
cdr3_length: 14
v_call: TRBV29-1
d_call: NA
cdr3_nt: TGCAGCGTTCGCCAATTAACAGGAAGGTCAGGCTACACCTTC
cdr3_aa: CSVRQLTGRSGYTF

clone_size: NA
j_call: TRBJ1-3
cdr3_length: 15
v_call: TRBV28
d_call: TRBD1
cdr3_nt: TGTGCCAGCACCGGACAGGTTCACTCTGGAAACACCATATATTTT
cdr3_aa: CASTGQVHSGNTIYF

clone_size: NA
j_call: TRBJ2-1
cdr3_length: 14
v_call: TRBV29-1
d_call: TRBD2
cdr3_nt: TGCAGCGTTGTCCTAGCGGTCTCCTACAATGAGCAGTTCTTC
cdr3_aa: CSVVLAVSYNEQFF

clone_size: NA
j_call: TRBJ2-2
cdr3_length: 15
v_call: TRBV7-9
d_call: NA
cdr3_nt: TGTGCCAGCAGCTTATGGGGGGCCGGCACCGGGGAGCTGTTTTTT
cdr3_aa: CASSLWGAGTGELFF

clone_size: once
j_call: TRBJ2-1
cdr3_length: 15
v_call: TRBV9
d_call: NA
cdr3_nt: TGTGCCAGCAGCGTGAGGGACGGATCCTACAATGAGCAGTTCTTC
cdr3_aa: CASSVRDGSYNEQFF

clone_size: once
j_call: TRBJ1-1
cdr3_length: 13
v_call: TRBV5-5
d_call: NA
cdr3_nt: TGTGCCAGCAGCTTGGGCCCCGACACTGAAGCTTTCTTT
cdr3_aa: CASSLGPDTEAFF

clone_size: once
j_call: TRBJ2-7
cdr3_length: 15
v_call: TRBV2
d_call: TRBD1
cdr3_nt: TGTGCCAGCAGCCGTCGACAGGGGAGGACCTACGAGCAGTACTTC
cdr3_aa: CASSRRQGRTYEQYF

clone_size: NA
j_call: TRBJ2-3
cdr3_length: 15
v_call: TRBV28
d_call: TRBD2
cdr3_nt: TGTGCCAGCAGTTTTCAGCGGGGGGCAACAGATACGCAGTATTTT
cdr3_aa: CASSFQRGATDTQYF

clone_size: NA
j_call: TRBJ1-2
cdr3_length: 11
v_call: TRBV10-3
d_call: NA
cdr3_nt: TGTGCCACCGGGACGGGTGATGGCTACACCTTC
cdr3_aa: CATGTGDGYTF

clone_size: NA
j_call: TRBJ2-7
cdr3_length: 12
v_call: TRBV10-2
d_call: NA
cdr3_nt: TGCGCCAGCAGCAGAGACAGATACGAGCAGTACTTC
cdr3_aa: CASSRDRYEQYF

clone_size: once
j_call: TRBJ2-5
cdr3_length: 13
v_call: TRBV12-5
d_call: NA
cdr3_nt: TGTGCTAGTGTGGGGGTCCACCAAGAGACCCAGTACTTC
cdr3_aa: CASVGVHQETQYF

clone_size: NA
j_call: TRBJ1-1
cdr3_length: 13
v_call: TRBV7-9
d_call: NA
cdr3_nt: TGTGCCAGCAGCTTAGCGGCGGGCAGCGAAGCTTTCTTT
cdr3_aa: CASSLAAGSEAFF

clone_size: NA
j_call: TRBJ1-1
cdr3_length: 15
v_call: TRBV2
d_call: NA
cdr3_nt: TGTGCCAGCAGCCGACATGGGGCCTCCAACACTGAAGCTTTCTTT
cdr3_aa: CASSRHGASNTEAFF

clone_size: few
j_call: TRBJ1-1
cdr3_length: 13
v_call: TRBV6-6
d_call: TRBD1
cdr3_nt: TGTGCCAGCAGCAGACAGGGCAACACTGAAGCTTTCTTT
cdr3_aa: CASSRQGNTEAFF

clone_size: NA
j_call: TRBJ2-2
cdr3_length: 15
v_call: TRBV28
d_call: NA
cdr3_nt: TGTGCCAGCAGTTTAATGACTCAAGCTACCGGGGAGCTGTTTTTT
cdr3_aa: CASSLMTQATGELFF

clone_size: NA
j_call: TRBJ2-7
cdr3_length: 14
v_call: TRBV12-2
d_call: NA
cdr3_nt: TGTGCAAGTCGCTTAGCTAACAGGGTTTACGAGCAGTACTTC
cdr3_aa: CASRLANRVYEQYF

clone_size: NA
j_call: TRBJ2-1
cdr3_length: 17
v_call: TRBV9
d_call: TRBD2
cdr3_nt: TGTGCCAGCAGCGGCCGTTGGGGGGGAGCAATCGGTAATGAGCAGTTCTTC
cdr3_aa: CASSGRWGGAIGNEQFF

clone_size: NA
j_call: TRBJ1-4
cdr3_length: 12
v_call: TRBV28
d_call: NA
cdr3_nt: TGTGCCAGCAGTTCAGGGTACGAAAAACTGTTTTTT
cdr3_aa: CASSSGYEKLFF

clone_size: NA
j_call: TRBJ2-1
cdr3_length: 15
v_call: TRBV5-1
d_call: TRBD1
cdr3_nt: TGCGCCAGCAGCGGTGGGACAGGACTATACAATGAGCAGTTCTTC
cdr3_aa: CASSGGTGLYNEQFF

clone_size: NA
j_call: TRBJ2-7
cdr3_length: 16
v_call: TRBV9
d_call: NA
cdr3_nt: TGTGCCAGCAGCGTACGGGGGGACAAGGGCTCCTACGAGCAGTACTTC
cdr3_aa: CASSVRGDKGSYEQYF

clone_size: NA
j_call: TRBJ1-2
cdr3_length: 15
v_call: TRBV4-1
d_call: NA
cdr3_nt: TGCGCCAGCAGCCAAGATCCGGGTGGGGGCTATGGCTACACCTTC
cdr3_aa: CASSQDPGGGYGYTF

clone_size: NA
j_call: TRBJ2-3
cdr3_length: 15
v_call: TRBV19
d_call: TRBD1
cdr3_nt: TGTGCCAGTAGCCGTACAGGGGGATCCACAGATACGCAGTATTTT
cdr3_aa: CASSRTGGSTDTQYF

clone_size: NA
j_call: TRBJ2-5
cdr3_length: 11
v_call: TRBV20-1
d_call: NA
cdr3_nt: TGCAGTGCTAGAGAGGCAGAGACCCAGTACTTC
cdr3_aa: CSAREAETQYF

clone_size: NA
j_call: TRBJ2-1
cdr3_length: 15
v_call: TRBV28
d_call: NA
cdr3_nt: NA
cdr3_aa: CASSSSGVGYNEQFF

clone_size: NA
j_call: TRBJ1-1
cdr3_length: 14
v_call: TRBV10-3
d_call: TRBD1
cdr3_nt: TGTGCCATCAGCAAGGACAGGAGGAACACTGAAGCTTTCTTT
cdr3_aa: CAISKDRRNTEAFF

clone_size: NA
j_call: TRBJ2-3
cdr3_length: 11
v_call: TRBV6-6
d_call: NA
cdr3_nt: TGTGCCAGCAGCCGTGCAGATACGCAGTATTTT
cdr3_aa: CASSRADTQYF

clone_size: few
j_call: TRBJ2-1
cdr3_length: 14
v_call: TRBV28
d_call: TRBD2
cdr3_nt: TGTGCCAGCAGTTTTGTCCAGACTAGCGGGAGACGGTTCTTC
cdr3_aa: CASSFVQTSGRRFF

clone_size: NA
j_call: TRBJ1-4
cdr3_length: 13
v_call: TRBV19
d_call: NA
cdr3_nt: TGTGCCAGTAGTAGGGATACTAATGAAAAACTGTTTTTT
cdr3_aa: CASSRDTNEKLFF

clone_size: NA
j_call: TRBJ1-1
cdr3_length: 14
v_call: TRBV7-8
d_call: NA
cdr3_nt: TGTGCCAGCAGCTCGTTCCCAGGGAACACTGAAGCTTTCTTT
cdr3_aa: CASSSFPGNTEAFF

clone_size: NA
j_call: TRBJ2-7
cdr3_length: 15
v_call: TRBV11-2
d_call: NA
cdr3_nt: TGTGCCAGCAGCTTAGATCGGGGGGCCCTAGGGGAGCAGTACTTC
cdr3_aa: CASSLDRGALGEQYF

clone_size: NA
j_call: TRBJ2-6
cdr3_length: 20
v_call: TRBV5-1
d_call: TRBD1
cdr3_nt: TGCGCCAGCAGCTTGGCCTTCGTCCGGACAGGGGGCTCTGGGGCCAACGTCCTGACTTTC
cdr3_aa: CASSLAFVRTGGSGANVLTF

clone_size: NA
j_call: TRBJ2-1
cdr3_length: 16
v_call: TRBV11-2
d_call: TRBD2
cdr3_nt: TGTGCCAGCAGCCCAGTAGCGGGACTACCCTACAATGAGCAGTTCTTC
cdr3_aa: CASSPVAGLPYNEQFF

clone_size: NA
j_call: TRBJ1-6
cdr3_length: 17
v_call: TRBV7-9
d_call: NA
cdr3_nt: TGTGCCAGCAGCTTAGTTAGGACGGGCACGTTTAATTCACCCCTCCACTTT
cdr3_aa: CASSLVRTGTFNSPLHF